This paragraph reports one T cell receptor beta chain. This clonotype was seen at least ten times. Which antigen it targets is not known. Base qualities are not at hand, and no much larger clone is one base apart. Libraries were prepared through PCR. The listed sequencing device is NextSeq 500. Bulk TCR libraries were generated as previously described, with the TCR primers listed in Table S5 used. Purification of total RNA was performed with the Qiagen AllPrep DNA/RNA kit. Before analysis, reads from multiple sequencing runs of one library were combined. The study's own analysis went as follows. Reads were retained only if an exact TCR constant sequence was present, and the retained reads were trimmed to 150 nt and grouped according to their 12-nt molecular barcodes. Within each barcode group, reads were sub-clustered at a 15% Levenshtein threshold, and quality-weighted consensus sequences were built per RNA molecule. Non-functional sequences were excluded, and lower-count sequences lying one edit away from another sequence were also excluded. Barcode sub-clusters with fewer than 20% of the maximum read count were removed, based on fitting two negative binomial distributions. The raw public reads went through TCRdb reprocessing: fastp at Q25, MiXCR clone calling, in-frame beta chains kept. For every CDR3 protein sequence, its rows merge into one entry that carries the most common genes and DNA. The V and J calls were not made by the authors but by TCRdb's processing. Recorded for this sample are a few hundred thousand distinct CDR3 sequences; under 30% of them occurred a single time. Roughly 0.79% of the sample is taken by the ten largest.

The sample is drawn from a study of molecular identifiers for immune sequencing clone quantification (dated by TCRdb to the late 2010s). For the study in its entirety: For a replicate experiment, the RNA from either about 20,000 or 100,000 naive CD8 T cells was divided into five aliquots, and four of those aliquots went on to sequencing. The study was a methods study using CD8 T cells to benchmark molecular-identifier clustering-based TCR repertoire sequencing (MIDCIRS) and TCR RNA copy counting.

Libraries of naive CD8 T cells were built from anywhere between about 17,000 and 1,000,000 sorted cells, with 10%, 30% or 50% of the purified RNA used. Naive CD8 T cells, defined as CD8+CD4-CCR7+CD45RA+, were FACS-sorted into RLT Plus buffer on a BD FACSAria II. To test detection sensitivity, Jurkat RNA equal to under 13 TCR copies was added to samples of about 18,000-1,100,000 naive CD8 T cells. Enrichment of CD8 T cells was performed with RosetteSep CD8+ T Cell Enrichment Cocktail and Ficoll-Paque, after which ACK red cell lysis was carried out. Overall results and qualifications from the work: Spiked-in Jurkat TCR RNA equal to a single cell's worth was reported to be detectable even within 1,100,000 naive CD8 T cells. In CMV-specific effector cells, over 98% of molecules were held by clones above 20 RNA copies, whereas under 1% of molecules were held by such clones in naive cells. The naive libraries included spiked-in Jurkat TCR RNA (roughly nine copies' worth), and this RNA is not part of the donor repertoire. Without barcode sub-clustering, chimeric consensus sequences inflated TCR diversity; chimeras reached as high as 47%. The sizes of highly expanded clones could end up underestimated when identical TCR molecules share a barcode. Modeling gave around 3.3 recovered TCR RNA copies per cell versus roughly 10 by digital PCR, implying about 30% capture efficiency.

CDR1 and CDR2, per the germline V gene (reference sequence), are LNHDA and SQIVND. From the cysteine through the phenylalanine, the CDR3 covers 12 amino acids. The kept DNA is CDR3 alone, 36 bases in frame from the first base. At the junction V is shortened by 7 bases and J by 4 bases, with 8 bases in between. The material sequenced was naive CD8+ T cells from blood, with Jurkat cell RNA spiked in. Read against the paper, the sample's cell subset or site label means: FACS-sorted CD8+CD4-CCR7+CD45RA+ naive T cells. The clonotype originates from a human donor in good health. Some libraries in this study had Jurkat cell RNA spiked in. Here the chain combines TRBV19 and TRBJ1-5, and the D gene may be TRBD1, 5 bases matching. The CDR3 region reads CASMEGNQPQHF. In nucleotide form, the sequence is TGTGCCAGTATGGAGGGGAATCAGCCCCAGCATTTT.